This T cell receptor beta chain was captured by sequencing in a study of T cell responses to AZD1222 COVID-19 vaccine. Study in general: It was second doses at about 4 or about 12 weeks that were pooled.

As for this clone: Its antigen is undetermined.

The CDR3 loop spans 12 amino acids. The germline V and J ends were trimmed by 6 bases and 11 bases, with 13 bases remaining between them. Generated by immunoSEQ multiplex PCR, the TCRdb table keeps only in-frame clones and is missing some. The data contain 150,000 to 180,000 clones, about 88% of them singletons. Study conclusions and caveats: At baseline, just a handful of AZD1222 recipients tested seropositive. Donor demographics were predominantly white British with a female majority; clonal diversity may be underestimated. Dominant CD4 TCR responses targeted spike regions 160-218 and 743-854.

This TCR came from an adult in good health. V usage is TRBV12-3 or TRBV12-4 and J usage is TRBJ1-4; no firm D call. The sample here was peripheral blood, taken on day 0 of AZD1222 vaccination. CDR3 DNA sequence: TGTGCCAGCAGCGCAACACCGAGTAAACTGTTTTTT. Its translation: CASSATPSKLFF.